The TCR beta chain described here comes from a study of blood T cell repertoires in COVID-19. The overall study: T cells, B-cell-depleted T cells, or PBMCs provided the cDNA or gDNA that served as material.

CDR1 is SGHTA, CDR2 FQGNSA, per germline. V was clipped by 1 base and J by 6 bases; unmatched bases: 4. CDR3 length: 15 amino acids. This clone is a singleton in its sample. Clones were read by immunoSEQ multiplex PCR, and TCRdb kept only the in-frame ones, dropping some. In the table there are over 45,000 clones, approximately 89% of which are singletons. The sample taken for sequencing was peripheral blood. The chain employs TRBV7-2 and TRBJ1-5, with 9 bases fitting TRBD1. This TCR was recovered from an older woman with COVID-19, enrolled during active disease. For the CDR3, the DNA is TGTGCCAGCAGCTTAGATGGACAGGGGATTCAGCCCCAGCATTTT. Translation gives CASSLDGQGIQPQHF.